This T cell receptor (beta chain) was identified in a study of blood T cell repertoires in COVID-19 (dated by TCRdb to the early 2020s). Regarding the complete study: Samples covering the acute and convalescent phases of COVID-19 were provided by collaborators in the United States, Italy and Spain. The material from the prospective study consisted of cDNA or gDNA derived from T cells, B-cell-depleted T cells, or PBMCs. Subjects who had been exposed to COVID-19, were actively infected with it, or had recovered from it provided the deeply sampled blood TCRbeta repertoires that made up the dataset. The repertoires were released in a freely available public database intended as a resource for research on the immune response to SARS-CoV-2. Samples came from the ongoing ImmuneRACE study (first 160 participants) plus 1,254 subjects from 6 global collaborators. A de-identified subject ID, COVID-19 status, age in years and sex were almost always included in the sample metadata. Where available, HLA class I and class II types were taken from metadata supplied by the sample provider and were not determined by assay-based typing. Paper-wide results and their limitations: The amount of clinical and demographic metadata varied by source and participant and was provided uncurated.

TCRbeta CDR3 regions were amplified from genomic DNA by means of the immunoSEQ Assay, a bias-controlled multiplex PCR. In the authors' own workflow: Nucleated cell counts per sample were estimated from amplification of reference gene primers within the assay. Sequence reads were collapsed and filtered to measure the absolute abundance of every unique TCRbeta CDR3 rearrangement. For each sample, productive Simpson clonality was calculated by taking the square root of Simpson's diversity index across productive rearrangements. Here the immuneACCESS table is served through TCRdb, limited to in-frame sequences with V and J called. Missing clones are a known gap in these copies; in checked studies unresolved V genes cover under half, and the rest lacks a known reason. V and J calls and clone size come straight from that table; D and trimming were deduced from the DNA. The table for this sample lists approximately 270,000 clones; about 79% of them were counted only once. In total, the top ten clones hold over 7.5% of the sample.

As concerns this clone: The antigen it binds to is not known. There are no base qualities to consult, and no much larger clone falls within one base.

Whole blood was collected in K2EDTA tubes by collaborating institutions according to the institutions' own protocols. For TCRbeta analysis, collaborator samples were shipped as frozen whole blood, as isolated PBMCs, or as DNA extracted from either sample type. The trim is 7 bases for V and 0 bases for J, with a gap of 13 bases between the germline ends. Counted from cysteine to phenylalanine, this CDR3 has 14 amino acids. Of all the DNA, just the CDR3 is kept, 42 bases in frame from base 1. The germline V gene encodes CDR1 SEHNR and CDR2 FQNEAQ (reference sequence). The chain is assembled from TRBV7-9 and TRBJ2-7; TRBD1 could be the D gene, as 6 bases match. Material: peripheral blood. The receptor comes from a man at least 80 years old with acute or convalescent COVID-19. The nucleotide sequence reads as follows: TGTGCCAGCAAAAGGGGGTTTCGCTCCTACGAGCAGTACTTC. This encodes CASKRGFRSYEQYF.